Sequencing of this TCR beta chain was carried out in a study of naive and memory T cell subsets. Trimming cost V 4 bases and J 7 bases, with 15 bases left between them. Germline lookup yields CDR1 SGDLS and CDR2 YYNGEE. The CDR3 has 14 residues. Note on this clonotype: Its antigen remains unknown.

Both TRBC1 and TRBC2 were covered by a beta constant-region primer of two equimolar oligonucleotides. Nested alpha and beta constant-region primers with the SP2 primer drove four PCR rounds on ligated cDNA. TCRdb reanalysed the UMI-ligation and nested PCR reads using MiXCR and keeps one entry per CDR3 protein. This sample has around 160,000 distinct CDR3 sequences, with roughly 22% found just once. Findings of the study overall: Naive repertoires, especially CD8, held a few larger clonotypes, possibly memory cells re-expressing CD45RA.

The origin of this receptor is a human donor in good health. The chain couples TRBV9 to TRBJ2-1, with D possibly matching TRBD1 (6 bases). Sequenced input: naive CD4+ T cells from blood. The CDR3 is CASSSEGDLNEQFF. DNA of the CDR3: TGTGCCAGCAGCTCAGAGGGGGATTTAAATGAGCAGTTCTTC.